This T cell receptor beta chain was retrieved from a study of shared clonotypes between healthy human individuals. Study information: CD4 naive cells filled three plates per donor, CD4 memory three, CD8 naive two and CD8 memory one.

Data came from immunoSEQ multiplex PCR; TCRdb stores just in-frame clones and leaves some out. The sample includes roughly 2,300,000 clones, just under 95% of them seen just once. The V and J ends lost 8 bases and 2 bases respectively, with 13 bases between them. The germline V gene encodes CDR1 MNHEY and CDR2 SMNVEV (reference sequence). The CDR3 covers 14 residues. The chain couples TRBV27 to TRBJ1-5; D is perhaps TRBD1 (5 bases). The sequenced material came from naive CD4+ T cells from PBMCs. As for subset: CD45RA+ positively selected. The sequence came from a man between 18 and 29 years old in good health. Some clones in this sample may be carry-over from other donors' samples. CDR3 bases: TGTGCCAGCGGGGACGGGGATGGCAATCAGCCCCAGCATTTT. This codes for CASGDGDGNQPQHF.